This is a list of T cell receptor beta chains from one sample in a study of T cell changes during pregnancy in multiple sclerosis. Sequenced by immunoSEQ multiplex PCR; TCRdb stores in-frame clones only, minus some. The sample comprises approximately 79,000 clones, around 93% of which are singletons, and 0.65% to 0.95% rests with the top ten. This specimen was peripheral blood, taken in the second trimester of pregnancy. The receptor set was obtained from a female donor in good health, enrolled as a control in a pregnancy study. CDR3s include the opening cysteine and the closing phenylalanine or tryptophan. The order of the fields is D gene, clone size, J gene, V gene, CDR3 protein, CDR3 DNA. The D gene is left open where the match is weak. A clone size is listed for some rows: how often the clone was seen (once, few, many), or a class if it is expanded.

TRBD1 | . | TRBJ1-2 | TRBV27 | CASSRSTDRAGYTF | TGTGCCAGCAGCCGATCCACTGACAGGGCTGGCTACACCTTC
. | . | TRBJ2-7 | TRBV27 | CASSFPNSYEQYF | TGTGCCAGCAGTTTCCCCAATTCCTACGAGCAGTACTTC
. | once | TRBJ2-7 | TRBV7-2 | CASSLGSYRDYEQYF | TGTGCCAGCAGCTTGGGGTCATACAGGGACTACGAGCAGTACTTC
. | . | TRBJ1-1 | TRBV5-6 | CASSLGGHMNTEAFF | TGTGCCAGCAGCTTGGGGGGACACATGAACACTGAAGCTTTCTTT
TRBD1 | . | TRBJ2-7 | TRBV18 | CASSSLDRKQYF | TGTGCCAGCTCATCATTGGACAGGAAGCAGTACTTC
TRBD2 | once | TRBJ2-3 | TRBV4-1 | CASSRTLGTSVSTDTQYF | TGCGCCAGCAGCCGAACACTGGGGACTAGCGTTAGCACAGATACGCAGTATTTT
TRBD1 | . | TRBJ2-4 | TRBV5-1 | CASSNRGQGGYKNIQYF | TGCGCCAGCAGCAACCGCGGACAGGGGGGTTATAAAAACATTCAGTACTTC
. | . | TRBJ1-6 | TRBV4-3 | CASSQDREVSPLHF | TGCGCCAGCAGCCAAGACAGGGAGGTTTCACCCCTCCACTTT
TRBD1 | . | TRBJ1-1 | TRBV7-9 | CASSATGGAQEAFF | TGTGCCAGCAGCGCTACAGGGGGCGCCCAGGAAGCTTTCTTT
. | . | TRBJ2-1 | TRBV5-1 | CASSPPQGYNEQFF | TGCGCCAGCAGCCCCCCACAGGGCTACAATGAGCAGTTCTTC
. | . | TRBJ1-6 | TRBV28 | CASTETNSPLHF | TGTGCCAGCACCGAGACAAATTCACCCCTCCACTTT
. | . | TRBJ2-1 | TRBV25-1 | CASSHSGVPNYNEQFF | TGTGCCAGCAGTCACTCAGGGGTCCCCAACTACAATGAGCAGTTCTTC
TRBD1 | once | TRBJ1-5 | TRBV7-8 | CASSVGQGNQPQHF | TGTGCCAGCAGCGTCGGACAGGGCAACCAGCCCCAGCATTTT
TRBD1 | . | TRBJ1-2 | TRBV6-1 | CASSESAGGGYTF | TGTGCCAGCAGTGAAAGTGCAGGGGGTGGCTACACCTTC
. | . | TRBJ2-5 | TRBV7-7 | CASSFSYANAETQYF | TGTGCCAGCAGCTTCTCTTACGCTAATGCAGAGACCCAGTACTTC
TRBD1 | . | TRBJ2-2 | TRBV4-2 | CASSQDLRTGVPGELFF | TGTGCCAGCAGCCAAGATCTGCGGACAGGGGTCCCCGGGGAGCTGTTTTTT
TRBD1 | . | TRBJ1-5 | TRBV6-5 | CASSTGQGRNQPQHF | TGTGCCAGCAGCACGGGACAGGGACGCAATCAGCCCCAGCATTTT
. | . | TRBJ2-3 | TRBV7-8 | CASSQNDQITDTQYF | TGTGCCAGCAGCCAGAACGATCAAATCACAGATACGCAGTATTTT
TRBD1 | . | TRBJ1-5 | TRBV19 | CASRGTAPNQPQHF | TGTGCCAGTAGGGGGACAGCTCCCAATCAGCCCCAGCATTTT
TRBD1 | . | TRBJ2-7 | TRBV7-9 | CASTRTGWEFHEQYF | TGTGCCAGCACTAGGACAGGCTGGGAGTTCCACGAGCAGTACTTC
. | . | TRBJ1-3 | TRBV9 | CASSARGNTIYF | TGTGCCAGCAGCGCCAGGGGAAACACCATATATTTT
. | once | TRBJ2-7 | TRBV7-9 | CASSLDRLTYEQYF | TGTGCCAGCAGCTTAGACAGGTTAACCTACGAGCAGTACTTC
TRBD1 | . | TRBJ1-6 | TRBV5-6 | CASSQDRQGAYNSPLHF | TGTGCCAGCAGCCAAGACAGGCAGGGGGCCTATAATTCACCCCTCCACTTT
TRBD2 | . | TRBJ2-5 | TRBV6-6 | CASSSTSGGGRETQYF | TGTGCCAGCAGTTCAACTAGCGGGGGGGGCCGGGAGACCCAGTACTTC
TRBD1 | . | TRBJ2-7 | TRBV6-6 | CASSYEQGSVGQYF | TGTGCCAGCAGTTACGAACAGGGGTCCGTGGGGCAGTACTTC
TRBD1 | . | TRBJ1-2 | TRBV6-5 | CASSRQGRSYTF | TGTGCCAGCAGTCGACAGGGTCGGAGCTACACCTTC
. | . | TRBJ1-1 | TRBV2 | CASRGKGAFF | TGTGCCAGCAGAGGGAAGGGGGCTTTCTTT
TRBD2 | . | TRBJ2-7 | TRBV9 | CASSSGTSGSYEQYF | TGTGCCAGCAGCTCAGGGACTAGCGGATCCTACGAGCAGTACTTC
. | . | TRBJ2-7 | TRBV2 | CASSREEISNEQYF | TGTGCCAGCAGCCGAGAGGAGATATCCAACGAGCAGTACTTC
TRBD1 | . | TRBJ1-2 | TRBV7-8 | CASSSIQGPPIDGYTF | TGTGCCAGCAGCTCGATACAGGGGCCTCCAATCGATGGCTACACCTTC
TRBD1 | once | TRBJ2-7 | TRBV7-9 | CASGGTGYEQYF | TGTGCCAGCGGAGGGACAGGCTACGAGCAGTACTTC
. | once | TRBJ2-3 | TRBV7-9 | CASSLIAATDTQYF | TGTGCCAGCAGCTTAATAGCGGCAACAGATACGCAGTATTTT
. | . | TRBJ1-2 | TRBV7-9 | CASSVSAYGYTF | TGTGCCAGCAGCGTATCCGCGTATGGCTACACCTTC
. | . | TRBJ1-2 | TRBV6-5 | CASFQVNYGYTF | TGTGCCAGTTTTCAGGTTAACTATGGCTACACCTTC
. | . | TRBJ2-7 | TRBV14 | CASSTVYYEQYF | TGTGCCAGCTCGACTGTGTACTACGAGCAGTACTTC
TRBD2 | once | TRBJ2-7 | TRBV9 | CASSVTSGAPSYEQYF | TGTGCCAGCAGCGTCACTAGCGGAGCGCCCTCCTACGAGCAGTACTTC
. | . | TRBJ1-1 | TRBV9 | CASSVGRQVLNTEAFF | TGTGCCAGCAGCGTCGGACGACAGGTCCTGAACACTGAAGCTTTCTTT
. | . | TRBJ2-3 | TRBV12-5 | CASGLAKKGLETILTDTQYF | TGTGCTAGTGGTTTGGCGAAAAAAGGTCTCGAGACTATCCTCACAGATACGCAGTATTTT
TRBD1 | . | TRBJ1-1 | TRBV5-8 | CASSSGTGGEEAFF | TGTGCCAGCAGCTCGGGGACAGGGGGCGAAGAAGCTTTCTTT
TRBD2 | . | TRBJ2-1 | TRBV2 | CASSDASGTYNEQFF | TGTGCCAGCAGTGACGCTAGCGGGACTTACAATGAGCAGTTCTTC
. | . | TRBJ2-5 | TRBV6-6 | CASSSLGLDGETQYF | TGTGCCAGCAGTTCTCTAGGACTGGACGGGGAGACCCAGTACTTC
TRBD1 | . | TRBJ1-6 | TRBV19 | CASSPPGQGQGSPLHF | TGTGCCAGTAGTCCCCCCGGACAGGGGCAAGGGTCACCCCTCCACTTT
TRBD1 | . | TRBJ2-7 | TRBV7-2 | CASSLIHYSGGSYEQYF | TGTGCCAGCAGCTTAATACATTACTCAGGGGGTTCCTACGAGCAGTACTTC
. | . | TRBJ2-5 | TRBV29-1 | CSVGGQETQYF | TGCAGCGTTGGAGGGCAAGAGACCCAGTACTTC
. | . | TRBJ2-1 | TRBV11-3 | CASSSDRTDSSYNEQFF | TGTGCCAGCAGCTCCGACAGGACAGATTCCTCCTACAATGAGCAGTTCTTC
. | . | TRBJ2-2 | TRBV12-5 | CASARSDTGELFF | TGTGCTAGTGCCCGGTCGGACACCGGGGAGCTGTTTTTT
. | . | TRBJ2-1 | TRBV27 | CASSTGYDYNEQFF | TGTGCCAGCAGTACAGGGTATGACTACAATGAGCAGTTCTTC
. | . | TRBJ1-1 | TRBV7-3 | CASSLDFGLNTEAFF | TGTGCCAGCAGCTTAGACTTCGGTCTGAACACTGAAGCTTTCTTT
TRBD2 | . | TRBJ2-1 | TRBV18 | CASSPSAGGWDEQFF | TGTGCCAGCTCACCTTCCGCGGGGGGCTGGGATGAGCAGTTCTTC
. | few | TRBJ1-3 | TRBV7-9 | CASSLVGDRSGNTIYF | TGTGCCAGCAGCTTAGTCGGGGATAGGTCTGGAAACACCATATATTTT
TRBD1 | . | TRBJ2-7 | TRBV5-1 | CASSLEPGQGKYEQYF | TGCGCCAGCAGCTTGGAACCGGGACAGGGGAAATACGAGCAGTACTTC
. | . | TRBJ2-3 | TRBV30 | CAWSVQTDTQYF | TGTGCCTGGAGTGTTCAAACAGATACGCAGTATTTT
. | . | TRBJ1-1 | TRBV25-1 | CASSENNRYTEAFF | TGTGCCAGCAGTGAGAATAACAGATACACTGAAGCTTTCTTT
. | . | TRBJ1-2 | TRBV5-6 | CASSLSGSSGYTF | TGTGCCAGCAGCTTGTCAGGGTCCAGTGGCTACACCTTC
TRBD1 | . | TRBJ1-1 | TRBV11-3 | CASSPLRGRGTEAFF | TGTGCCAGCAGCCCATTGAGAGGCAGGGGGACTGAAGCTTTCTTT
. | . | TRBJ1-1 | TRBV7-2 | CASSFFGFEATEAFF | TGTGCCAGCAGCTTTTTTGGGTTTGAGGCCACTGAAGCTTTCTTT
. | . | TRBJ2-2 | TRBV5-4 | CASSLDSSTGELFF | TGTGCCAGCAGCTTGGACAGTTCCACCGGGGAGCTGTTTTTT